Below are 25 T cell receptor beta chains sequenced from a single sample in a study of cytomegalovirus exposure and HLA in healthy donors. The PCR had 60 Vbeta and 13 Jbeta primers. The method was immunoSEQ multiplex PCR; TCRdb's version includes in-frame clones alone and lacks a portion of them. The sample includes 65,000 to 85,000 clones, more than 80% seen only once; the top ten take roughly 2%. Specimen: PBMCs. These receptors came from a woman aged 25-40 years in good health and CMV-seronegative.

The genes are TRBV9 and TRBJ2-3; the match to TRBD2 covers 9 bases. Germline trimming cut 0 bases from V and 2 bases from J; bases unmatched to any gene: 4. The germline gives CDR1 SGDLS, CDR2 YYNGEE. This CDR3 contains 16 residues. CDR3 in DNA: TGTGCCAGCAGCGTAGGGGCTAGCGGGACCACAGATACGCAGTATTTT. Translating it yields CASSVGASGTTDTQYF.

V is TRBV4-3 and J is TRBJ2-3, with 9 positions matching TRBD1. V lost 0 bases and J lost 2; bases outside the gene matches: 3. Germline values: CDR1 LGHNA, CDR2 YSLEER. The CDR3 length is 16 residues. The CDR3 region is CASSQDGTGYTDTQYF. The CDR3 DNA reads as TGCGCCAGCAGCCAAGACGGGACAGGGTACACAGATACGCAGTATTTT.

This clone was recorded once. The V call is TRBV27, the J call TRBJ2-1, with 8 bases aligning to TRBD1. Per germline, CDR1 MNHEY and CDR2 SMNVEV (reference sequence). The CDR3 extends over 14 amino acids. Germline trimming cut 6 bases from V and 5 bases from J; bases unmatched to any gene: 6. The DNA of the CDR3 is TGTGCCAGCAGGCGGACAGGGATGAACAATGAGCAGTTCTTC. It yields the protein CASRRTGMNNEQFF.

V gene TRBV5-1 combines with J gene TRBJ1-1; D is unclear. Deletions cut 5 bases from V and 2 bases from J, with 13 bases between. Germline V lookup: CDR1 SGHRS, CDR2 YFSETQ. The CDR3 runs to 14 residues. Written as DNA, the CDR3 is TGCGCCAGCAGGATAAGGTCGGGTAACACTGAAGCTTTCTTT. Protein: CASRIRSGNTEAFF.

The V and J genes are TRBV2 and TRBJ2-1, with D possibly being TRBD2 (6 bases). CDR1 is SNHLY and CDR2 is FYNNEI in the germline V gene. The CDR3 length is 15 residues. With 8 bases removed from V and 0 bases from J, the gap between germline ends came to 14 bases. The chain's CDR3 is CASCPGTPSYNEQFF. The DNA of the CDR3 is TGTGCCAGCTGCCCCGGGACTCCCTCCTACAATGAGCAGTTCTTC.

This rearrangement joins TRBV20-1 to TRBJ2-4; D not resolved. CDR3 length equals 11 residues. Germline V gives CDR1 DFQATT, CDR2 SNEGSKA (reference sequence). The V end was cut by 0 bases, the J end by 8 bases, with 5 bases between. The CDR3, as DNA: TGCAGTGCTAGAGAGCGTGACATTCAGTACTTC. Its translation is CSARERDIQYF.

This chain uses TRBV11-3 with TRBJ2-7; TRBD2 is a possible D gene (5 bases). Germline lookup yields CDR1 SGHNT and CDR2 YENEEA. The CDR3 length is 12 residues. V was pared by 5 bases and J by 4 bases, with 9 bases between. CDR3 DNA: TGTGCCAGCAGCCCCGGGAATTACGAGCAGTACTTC. Its translation: CASSPGNYEQYF.

This chain's CDR3 is CASSLGASGSTDTQYF. The CDR3 DNA sequence: TGCGCCAGCAGCTTGGGGGCTAGCGGGAGCACAGATACGCAGTATTTT. The chain carries TRBV5-1 and TRBJ2-3; 8 bases are shared with TRBD2. Germline V gene sequence: CDR1 SGHRS, CDR2 YFSETQ. CDR3 size: 16 residues. After removal of 0 bases from V and 0 bases from J, the junction contained 3 bases not matched to a gene.

This chain links TRBV28 with TRBJ2-2, with a weak D call TRBD2 (6 bases). With 7 bases removed from V and 5 bases from J, the gap between germline ends came to 14 bases. Germline CDR1 reads MDHEN; CDR2 reads SYDVKM. This CDR3 is built from 14 residues. CDR3 DNA sequence: TGTGCCAGCACCCTCTTTGGGGGGACCGGGGAGCTGTTTTTT. Translation: CASTLFGGTGELFF. The full variable domain, with the rest looked up from reference TRBV28 and TRBJ2-2, is DVKVTQSSRYLVKRTGEKVFLECVQDMDHENMFWYRQDPGLGLRLIYFSYDVKMKEKGDIPEGYSVSREKKERFSLILESASTNQTSMYLCASTLFGGTGELFFGEGSRLTVL.

This clone appeared a single time. This chain links TRBV10-2 with TRBJ2-3, with D hard to call. This CDR3 spans 15 amino acids. Looked up from germline, CDR1 is WSHSY and CDR2 is SAAADI. Trimming removed 2 bases at V and 1 base at J, with 10 bases between. The CDR3 loop is CASSETGRGTDTQYF. CDR3 nucleotide sequence: TGCGCCAGCAGTGAGACGGGTCGAGGCACAGATACGCAGTATTTT.

The V call is TRBV14, the J call TRBJ1-2; TRBD1 matches at 12 bases. Per germline, CDR1 SGHDN and CDR2 FVKESK. The CDR3 sequence is 16 residues long. After removal of 4 bases from V and 5 bases from J, the junction contained 8 bases not matched to a gene. CDR3: CASSPGQGATWYGYTF. CDR3 nucleotides: TGTGCCAGCAGCCCGGGACAGGGGGCCACCTGGTATGGCTACACCTTC.

The rearrangement uses TRBV18 and TRBJ1-4; 8 positions match TRBD1. V shed 2 bases, J shed 3 bases, and the junction held 5 bases outside the gene matches. Germline V gene data show CDR1 as KGHSH and CDR2 as LQKENI. The CDR3 spans 16 residues. The DNA for the CDR3 is TGTGCCAGCTCACCAGAGGACAGGGCCCCTAATGAAAAACTGTTTTTT. It translates to CASSPEDRAPNEKLFF.

The V gene is TRBV5-5, the J gene TRBJ2-5; TRBD2 aligns across 13 bases. CDR3 length equals 15 residues. Per the germline V gene, CDR1 is SGHKS and CDR2 is YYEKEE (reference sequence). Unmatched junction bases numbered 2, after V lost 4 bases and J lost 2 bases. DNA of the CDR3: TGTGCCAGCAGCCCGGGACTAGCGGGACAAGAGACCCAGTACTTC. It translates to CASSPGLAGQETQYF.

The chain links TRBV9 to TRBJ2-2; D is perhaps TRBD2 (6 bases). From germline, CDR1 is SGDLS and CDR2 YYNGEE. The CDR3 length is 13 residues. V was clipped by 3 bases and J by 6 bases, with 9 bases between them. CDR3 DNA: TGTGCCAGCAGCGCCGGGACTCCCGGGGAGCTGTTTTTT. Amino acids: CASSAGTPGELFF. The variable domain in full, completed from reference TRBV9 and TRBJ2-2, reads DSGVTQTPKHLITATGQRVTLRCSPRSGDLSVYWYQQSLDQGLQFLIQYYNGEERAKGNILERFSAQQFPDLHSELNLSSLELGDSALYFCASSAGTPGELFFGEGSRLTVL.

This clone was found once. The chain has TRBV6-1 and TRBJ1-1; D may be TRBD1 (6 bases). V dropped 4 bases and J dropped 1 base, with 10 bases sitting between them. CDR3 size: 14 residues. The germline V gene has CDR1 MNHNS and CDR2 SASEGT. The CDR3 nucleotides are TGTGCCAGCAGTGGGGGGGGCCCGAACACTGAAGCTTTCTTT. Translated, it gives CASSGGGPNTEAFF.

V and J are TRBV11-3 and TRBJ2-4; 13 bases are shared with TRBD2. J gave up 6 bases and V 1 base, and 12 bases lay outside the gene matches. CDR1 and CDR2 (germline): SGHNT, YENEEA. CDR3 size: 19 residues. The CDR3 DNA reads TGTGCCAGCAGCTTAGTTTGGGAAACTAGCGGGAGGGCCTCAAACATTCAGTACTTC. Amino acid sequence: CASSLVWETSGRASNIQYF.

The chain links TRBV7-6 to TRBJ2-1; maybe TRBD1 (6 bases). The CDR3 is made up of 14 amino acids. Between the trimmed V and J ends, which lost 1 base and 9 bases, there was a span of 13 bases. Germline V lookup: CDR1 SGHVS, CDR2 FNYEAQ. Written as DNA, the CDR3 is TGTGCCAGCAGCTTAGACAGGGAGAGGATTGAGCAGTTCTTC. Translated, it gives CASSLDRERIEQFF.

The genes are TRBV21-1 and TRBJ2-7; the table's D call, TRBD1, has no DNA check behind it. TRBV21-1 has pseudogene status. The CDR3 has 15 residues. The CDR3 coding sequence is TGTGCCAGCAGCCGGACAGAGATACGCTCCTACGAGCAGTACTTC. Protein product: CASSRTEIRSYEQYF.

V and J are TRBV30 and TRBJ2-7, with TRBD1 identical over 7 bases. Per germline, CDR1 GTSNPN and CDR2 SVGIG (reference sequence). The CDR3 totals 14 residues. V trimming: 3 bases; J trimming: 2 bases; junction bases outside the gene matches: 7. The chain's CDR3 is CAWSRDRVTYEQYF. CDR3 in DNA: TGTGCCTGGAGCCGGGACAGAGTAACCTACGAGCAGTACTTC. Together with reference TRBV30 and TRBJ2-7, the CDR3 gives the full variable domain: SQTIHQWPATLVQPVGSPLSLECTVEGTSNPNLYWYRQAAGRGLQLLFYSVGIGQISSEVPQNLSASRPQDRQFILSSKKLLLSDSGFYLCAWSRDRVTYEQYFGPGTRLTVT.

Details on this clone: An end of the junction does not agree with germline; a read error may underlie this. The chain's CDR3 is CASSLFREGTNAEAFF. CDR3 bases: TGTGCCAGCAGCTTATTTCGGGAGGGAACGAACGCTGAAGCTTTCTTT. The chain employs TRBV11-1 and TRBJ1-1; D not certain. This CDR3 comprises 16 residues. The germline gives CDR1 SGHAT, CDR2 FQDESV (reference sequence).

V usage is TRBV21-1 and J usage is TRBJ1-6; the DNA was not compared with TRBD1, the D call given in the table. TRBV21-1 is labeled a pseudogene. There are 18 residues in the CDR3. CDR3 sequence reads: CAISLGQGEGVSNSPLHF. CDR3 nucleotide sequence: TGTGCCATCTCCCTAGGACAGGGAGAAGGGGTCTCTAATTCACCCCTCCACTTT.

This clone was recorded only once. The chain couples TRBV19 to TRBJ2-3; 14 bases align to TRBD2. V lost 3 bases and J lost 6; bases outside the gene matches: 5. The CDR3 is made up of 16 amino acids. Germline lookup yields CDR1 LNHDA and CDR2 SQIVND (reference sequence). CDR3 DNA sequence: TGTGCCAGTAGTATGGGACTAGCGGGAGAAGGGGATACGCAGTATTTT. It yields the protein CASSMGLAGEGDTQYF. The variable domain in full, completed from reference TRBV19 and TRBJ2-3, reads DGGITQSPKYLFRKEGQNVTLSCEQNLNHDAMYWYRQDPGQGLRLIYYSQIVNDFQKGDIAEGYSVSREKKESFPLTVTSAQKNPTAFYLCASSMGLAGEGDTQYFGPGTRLTVL.

The chain joins TRBV28 to TRBJ1-2; 12 bases match TRBD1. Germline CDR1 reads MDHEN; CDR2 reads SYDVKM. CDR3 length: 20 amino acids. V was pared by 1 base and J by 2 bases, with 14 bases of the junction left unmatched. CDR3 sequence reads: CASSLLVRSMGQGANYGYTF. CDR3 DNA sequence: TGTGCCAGCAGTTTATTGGTCCGGTCGATGGGACAGGGGGCGAACTATGGCTACACCTTC.

V and J are TRBV9 and TRBJ1-3; 9 nucleotides agree with TRBD1. This CDR3 spans 15 amino acids. The germline V gene has CDR1 SGDLS and CDR2 YYNGEE. After removal of 4 bases from V and 1 base from J, the junction contained 3 bases not matched to a gene. In nucleotides, the CDR3 is TGTGCCAGCAGCTCGGACAGGGGATCTGGAAACACCATATATTTT. Its translation: CASSSDRGSGNTIYF.

The chain combines TRBV7-2 with TRBJ2-7; TRBD2 might be the D (7 bases). V was trimmed by 2 bases and J by 4 bases, leaving 12 bases between them. Germline assignment: CDR1 SGHTA and CDR2 FQGNSA. The CDR3 covers 14 residues. In DNA form, the CDR3 reads TGTGCCAGCAGCTTACGGGGGGCCGGATACGAGCAGTACTTC. Residues: CASSLRGAGYEQYF.